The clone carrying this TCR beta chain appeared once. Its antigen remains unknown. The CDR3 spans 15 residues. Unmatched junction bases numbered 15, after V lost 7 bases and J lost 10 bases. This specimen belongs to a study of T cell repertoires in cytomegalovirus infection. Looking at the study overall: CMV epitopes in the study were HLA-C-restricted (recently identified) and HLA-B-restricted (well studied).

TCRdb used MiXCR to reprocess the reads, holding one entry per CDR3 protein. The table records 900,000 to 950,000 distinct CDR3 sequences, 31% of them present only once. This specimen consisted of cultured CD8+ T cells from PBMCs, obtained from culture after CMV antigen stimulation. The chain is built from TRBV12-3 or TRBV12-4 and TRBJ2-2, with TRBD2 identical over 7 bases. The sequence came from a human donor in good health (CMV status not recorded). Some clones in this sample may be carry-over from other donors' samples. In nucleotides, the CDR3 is TGTGCCAGCACCTTCCGGGACTACTACGCCGAGGAGCTGTTTTTT. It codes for CASTFRDYYAEELFF.